This is a list of T cell receptor beta chains from one sample in a study of blood T cell repertoires in COVID-19. TCRdb keeps only in-frame clones here, not all; method: immunoSEQ multiplex PCR. The table lists tens of thousands of clones, 88% of them singletons. Sequencing input: peripheral blood. All receptors derive from a human donor in a cohort sampled during active COVID-19. The CDR3 runs from the conserved cysteine through the conserved F or W. Fields, in order: D gene, V gene, clone size, J gene, CDR3 protein, CDR3 DNA. D genes are given only for firm matches. Clone size is stated in some rows and not others, as once, few, many or a class when expanded.

NA	TRBV6-5	NA	TRBJ2-5	CASGPGGATQYF	TGTGCCAGTGGACCCGGGGGAGCGACCCAGTACTTC
NA	TRBV28	NA	TRBJ1-6	CASRPGGDSPLHF	TGTGCCAGCAGGCCGGGTGGAGACTCACCCCTCCACTTT
NA	TRBV3-1/TRBV3-2	NA	TRBJ2-5	CASSHESMETQYF	TGTGCCAGCAGCCACGAGTCCATGGAGACCCAGTACTTC
TRBD2	TRBV30	once	TRBJ2-1	CAKSAGGYNEQFF	TGTGCCAAGTCGGCGGGGGGGTACAATGAGCAGTTCTTC
TRBD1	TRBV19	NA	TRBJ2-1	CASTDDRESYNEQFF	TGTGCCAGTACCGATGACAGGGAGTCCTACAATGAGCAGTTCTTC
TRBD1	TRBV10-3	NA	TRBJ1-2	CAIREAGTGGYGYTF	TGTGCCATCAGAGAAGCCGGGACAGGGGGTTATGGCTACACCTTC
TRBD1	TRBV29-1	NA	TRBJ2-1	CSVLGKGDRNYNEQFF	TGCAGCGTCTTGGGAAAAGGGGACAGGAACTACAATGAGCAGTTCTTC
TRBD2	TRBV10-3	NA	TRBJ2-3	CATMKLAGGTDTQYF	TGTGCCACGATGAAACTAGCGGGGGGCACAGATACGCAGTATTTT
TRBD2	TRBV7-8	NA	TRBJ2-5	CASSSEKVGGETQYF	TGTGCCAGCAGCTCCGAGAAGGTGGGGGGGGAGACCCAGTACTTC
NA	TRBV12-3/TRBV12-4	NA	TRBJ2-1	CASSLGKGEQFF	TGTGCCAGCAGTTTGGGAAAGGGGGAGCAGTTCTTC
NA	TRBV5-1	NA	TRBJ1-2	CASSLSAAAYTF	TGCGCCAGCAGCTTGTCGGCAGCGGCCTACACCTTC
TRBD1	TRBV16	NA	TRBJ1-1	CASSQSTGDATEAFF	TGTGCCAGCAGCCAATCGACAGGGGACGCCACTGAAGCTTTCTTT
TRBD2	TRBV5-1	NA	TRBJ2-3	CASSPILASDTQYF	TGCGCCAGCAGCCCCATACTAGCGTCAGATACGCAGTATTTT
TRBD1	TRBV29-1	NA	TRBJ1-1	CSAQGQGRTEAFF	TGCAGCGCGCAGGGACAGGGGAGAACTGAAGCTTTCTTT
TRBD1	TRBV5-1	NA	TRBJ1-5	CASSLTGQGGSNQPQHF	TGCGCCAGCAGCTTGACGGGACAGGGAGGGAGCAATCAGCCCCAGCATTTT
TRBD2	TRBV9	NA	TRBJ2-2	CASSLGGTSLTGELFF	TGTGCCAGCAGCCTCGGGGGGACTAGCCTCACCGGGGAGCTGTTTTTT
NA	TRBV9	NA	TRBJ1-2	CASSVEPGVSNYGYTF	TGTGCCAGCAGCGTAGAGCCGGGGGTATCAAACTATGGCTACACCTTC
NA	TRBV7-2	NA	TRBJ1-3	CASSQEVRVGGNTIYF	TGTGCCAGCAGCCAAGAGGTCAGGGTGGGAGGAAACACCATATATTTT
TRBD2	TRBV6-2/TRBV6-3	NA	TRBJ2-7	CASSPGTSGVAAYEQYF	TGTGCCAGCAGCCCCGGGACTAGCGGGGTAGCAGCCTACGAGCAGTACTTC
TRBD2	TRBV19	NA	TRBJ2-1	CASTGTSGSDEQFF	TGTGCCAGTACCGGGACTAGCGGGAGTGATGAGCAGTTCTTC
TRBD1	TRBV7-2	NA	TRBJ1-2	CASSLVPDRGVGYTF	TGTGCCAGCAGCTTAGTCCCCGACAGGGGGGTTGGCTACACCTTC
NA	TRBV7-3	NA	TRBJ2-2	CASTLGGGPPGELFF	TGTGCCAGCACCCTGGGCGGGGGCCCCCCCGGGGAGCTGTTTTTT
NA	TRBV9	NA	TRBJ2-2	CASSRGLTTNTGELFF	TGTGCCAGCAGCCGCGGACTTACTACGAACACCGGGGAGCTGTTTTTT
NA	TRBV15	NA	TRBJ1-1	CATSSILQAGMNTEAFF	TGTGCCACCAGCAGTATTCTACAGGCTGGCATGAACACTGAAGCTTTCTTT
TRBD2	TRBV6-5	once	TRBJ2-7	CASSYSASGSHEQYF	TGTGCCAGCAGTTACTCGGCTAGCGGGAGCCACGAGCAGTACTTC
NA	TRBV7-2	NA	TRBJ1-3	CASSSDPRSAIYF	TGTGCCAGCAGCTCAGACCCGCGAAGCGCCATATATTTT
NA	TRBV18	NA	TRBJ2-7	CASSPRDSLGSYEQYF	TGTGCCAGCTCACCACGTGACTCCTTGGGCTCCTACGAGCAGTACTTC
TRBD1	TRBV7-2	NA	TRBJ1-5	CASSLRTGRGDQPQHF	TGTGCCAGCAGCTTACGGACAGGGAGAGGAGATCAGCCCCAGCATTTT
TRBD2	TRBV15	NA	TRBJ2-5	CATSRPGAGDQETQYF	TGTGCCACCAGCAGACCTGGAGCGGGGGACCAAGAGACCCAGTACTTC
NA	TRBV27	NA	TRBJ1-5	CASSWGGNQPQHF	TGTGCCAGCAGTTGGGGGGGCAATCAGCCCCAGCATTTT
TRBD2	TRBV15	once	TRBJ2-1	CATSREREAYNEQFF	TGTGCCACCAGCAGAGAGCGGGAGGCCTACAATGAGCAGTTCTTC
TRBD1	TRBV19	NA	TRBJ1-5	CASSTSTGGGGNQPQHF	TGTGCCAGTAGTACCTCGACAGGGGGCGGGGGCAATCAGCCCCAGCATTTT
TRBD1	TRBV11-2	NA	TRBJ2-5	CASTPDRAQETQYF	TGTGCCAGCACCCCTGACAGGGCACAAGAGACCCAGTACTTC
NA	TRBV6-6	NA	TRBJ1-5	CASSYSNRGAQHF	TGTGCCAGCAGTTACTCGAACCGCGGGGCCCAGCATTTT
TRBD1	TRBV27	NA	TRBJ2-7	CASSLWDRHYEQYF	TGTGCCAGCAGTTTATGGGACAGACACTACGAGCAGTACTTC
NA	TRBV5-4	NA	TRBJ2-7	CASQTRTGAREQYF	TGTGCCAGCCAGACTAGGACAGGAGCGCGTGAGCAGTACTTC
NA	TRBV7-2	NA	TRBJ2-1	CASSLGQSYNEQFF	TGTGCCAGCAGCTTAGGGCAGTCCTACAATGAGCAGTTCTTC
TRBD1	TRBV5-4	NA	TRBJ2-2	CASLSFGQGFTGELFF	TGTGCCAGCCTTTCCTTTGGACAGGGATTCACCGGGGAGCTGTTTTTT
NA	TRBV28	NA	TRBJ2-3	CASSSRGASTDTQYF	TGTGCCAGCAGTTCTCGGGGGGCTAGCACAGATACGCAGTATTTT
NA	TRBV5-1	NA	TRBJ1-1	CASSPSGNTEAFF	TGCGCCAGCAGCCCATCAGGGAACACTGAAGCTTTCTTT
TRBD2	TRBV28	NA	TRBJ2-3	CASSLGLAGVNTDTQYF	TGTGCCAGCAGTTTAGGTCTAGCGGGGGTTAACACAGATACGCAGTATTTT
NA	TRBV28	NA	TRBJ2-1	CASSLVSTTGNEQFF	TGTGCCAGCAGTTTAGTGTCAACTACTGGAAATGAGCAGTTCTTC
TRBD1	TRBV19	NA	TRBJ1-5	CASSFGQGASQPQHF	TGTGCCAGTAGTTTCGGACAGGGGGCGAGTCAGCCCCAGCATTTT
NA	TRBV7-9	NA	TRBJ2-7	CALRRENYEQYF	TGTGCCCTTAGAAGGGAGAACTACGAGCAGTACTTC
TRBD1	TRBV30	few	TRBJ2-7	CAWSARDREKQYF	TGTGCCTGGAGTGCCCGGGACAGGGAGAAGCAGTACTTC
NA	TRBV7-2	NA	TRBJ2-5	CASSPGIQETQYF	TGTGCCAGCAGCCCGGGGATCCAAGAGACCCAGTACTTC
TRBD2	TRBV2	NA	TRBJ2-5	CASSILAGSETQYF	TGTGCCAGCAGTATTCTAGCGGGGAGTGAGACCCAGTACTTC
NA	TRBV4-2	NA	TRBJ1-1	CASSQDREDTEAFF	TGTGCCAGCAGCCAAGATCGGGAGGACACTGAAGCTTTCTTT
TRBD1	TRBV4-1	NA	TRBJ2-3	CASSQGGRTGLIDTQYF	TGCGCCAGCAGCCAAGGTGGTCGGACAGGGCTTATAGATACGCAGTATTTT
NA	TRBV25-1	NA	TRBJ2-1	CASTTVQGRGNEQFF	TGTGCCAGCACCACAGTTCAGGGAAGGGGCAATGAGCAGTTCTTC
NA	TRBV11-2	NA	TRBJ2-1	CASSSGRWGNEQFF	TGTGCCAGCAGCTCTGGGAGATGGGGCAATGAGCAGTTCTTC
TRBD1	TRBV30	NA	TRBJ2-5	CAWSGQGQGGETQYF	TGTGCCTGGAGCGGACAGGGACAGGGAGGAGAGACCCAGTACTTC
NA	TRBV19	NA	TRBJ1-3	CASSEDSLSGNTIYF	TGTGCCAGTAGCGAAGACAGTCTCTCTGGAAACACCATATATTTT